The clone carrying this T cell receptor (beta chain) was seen only once. Its specificity is unknown. Each CDR3 protein is one row after TCRdb ran MiXCR on the 5' RACE reads. The sample contains around 180,000 distinct CDR3 sequences, under 20% of which appear only once. The data stem from a study of T-cell memory formation after mild COVID-19. Whole-study results and caveats: CD4/CD8 balance characterized clones contracting day 15 to 85, and CD4+ skew characterized later expanders.

Sequenced sample: PBMCs or a T cell subset sorted from them (not recorded which). This receptor was obtained from a man in his late teens or twenties who had mild COVID-19 (a few samples of this study predate the infection). Cell type and time point are not known.

CDR3: CASSVAVSGNTIYF. In DNA, the CDR3 is TGTGCCTCCTCGGTCGCAGTCTCTGGAAACACCATATATTTT. The chain couples TRBV10-3 to TRBJ1-3, with D unresolved. V was trimmed by 11 bases and J by 0 bases, leaving 14 bases between them. The CDR3 runs to 14 residues. In germline, CDR1 is ENHRY, CDR2 SYGVKD.